What follows are 9 T cell receptor beta chains derived from one specimen sequenced in a study of T cell responses to AZD1222 COVID-19 vaccine. Sequenced by immunoSEQ multiplex PCR; TCRdb stores in-frame clones only, minus some. The sample lists roughly 99,000 clones, around 92% seen once, with roughly 8.9% in the top ten. The specimen was peripheral blood, collected 28 days after the second AZD1222 dose. The receptor set was obtained from an adult who received the AZD1222 COVID-19 vaccine.

This chain joins TRBV7-8 and TRBJ2-1; no clear D gene. Trimming took off 5 bases at V and 4 bases at J, with 3 bases between the two ends. This CDR3 is 11 amino acids long. In germline, CDR1 is SGHVS, CDR2 FQNEAQ. CDR3 protein: CASSAYNEQFF. In DNA, the CDR3 is TGTGCCAGCAGCGCGTACAATGAGCAGTTCTTC. Full variable domain (outside the CDR3, taken from reference TRBV7-8 and TRBJ2-1): GAGVSQSPRYKVAKRGQDVALRCDPISGHVSLFWYQQALGQGPEFLTYFQNEAQLDKSGLPSDRFFAERPEGSVSTLKIQRTQQEDSAVYLCASSAYNEQFFGPGTRLTVL.

The V gene is TRBV7-9, the J gene TRBJ2-3, with D unclear. Germline V gene sequence: CDR1 SEHNR, CDR2 FQNEAQ (reference sequence). V was cut by 5 bases and J by 6 bases, with 9 bases left in between. The CDR3 consists of 12 residues. The CDR3, as DNA: TGTGCCAGCAGCCCTCAAGCGGATACGCAGTATTTT. Its protein product is CASSPQADTQYF.

The chain uses TRBV3-1 (or the pseudogene TRBV3-2) and TRBJ2-1; D is perhaps TRBD2 (6 bases). Between the trimmed V and J ends, which lost 0 bases and 4 bases, there was a span of 10 bases. CDR1 and CDR2 from the germline V gene are LGHDT and YNNKEL (reference sequence). The CDR3 runs to 15 residues. The CDR3 DNA is TGTGCCAGCAGCCAAGAGGGACTGGGTTACAATGAGCAGTTCTTC. Protein sequence: CASSQEGLGYNEQFF.

The chain uses TRBV28 and TRBJ2-7, with 11 bases that match TRBD2. J gave up 2 bases and V 5 bases, and 14 bases lay outside the gene matches. This CDR3 contains 18 residues. CDR1 is MDHEN, CDR2 SYDVKM, per germline. The chain's CDR3 is CASSLTSGRRRRTYEQYF. DNA of the CDR3: TGTGCCAGCAGTCTTACTAGCGGGAGACGTCGTCGGACCTACGAGCAGTACTTC.

This chain joins TRBV21-1 and TRBJ2-3; TRBD1 is the table's D call and was not checked against the DNA. TRBV21-1 is reported as a pseudogene. The CDR3 runs to 18 residues. The CDR3 sequence is CASSLQGQRPWCTDTQYF. DNA of the CDR3: TGTGCCAGCAGCCTCCAGGGACAGAGGCCATGGTGTACAGATACGCAGTATTTT.

V and J are TRBV28 and TRBJ1-2; D may be TRBD1 (6 bases). The CDR3 contains 15 residues. The germline V gene encodes CDR1 MDHEN and CDR2 SYDVKM. With 3 bases removed from V and 5 bases from J, the gap between germline ends came to 16 bases. The CDR3 loop reads CASSFPGGQDYGYTF. CDR3 coding DNA: TGTGCCAGCAGTTTTCCCGGGGGGCAGGATTATGGCTACACCTTC.

The CDR3 loop is CASTPMRVTGANVLTF. The CDR3 DNA reads TGTGCCAGTACCCCCATGCGGGTAACCGGGGCCAACGTCCTGACTTTC. This rearrangement joins TRBV19 to TRBJ2-6; TRBD2 might be the D (5 bases). The CDR3 covers 16 residues. From germline, CDR1 is LNHDA and CDR2 SQIVND (reference sequence). Trimming stripped 7 bases from V and 4 bases from J, with 17 bases between.

V usage is TRBV10-3 and J usage is TRBJ2-5; 11 positions agree with TRBD1. CDR1 and CDR2 (germline): ENHRY, SYGVKD. J gave up 5 bases and V 3 bases, and 5 bases lay outside the gene matches. CDR3 size: 15 residues. CDR3 amino acids: CAISEGQGAMETQYF. The CDR3 bases are TGTGCCATCAGTGAAGGACAGGGGGCAATGGAGACCCAGTACTTC.

V is TRBV19 and J is TRBJ1-1; D uncertain. Trimming stripped 5 bases from V and 5 bases from J, with 18 bases between. This CDR3 spans 15 amino acids. Germline V gene lookup returns CDR1 LNHDA and CDR2 SQIVND (reference sequence). The CDR3 here is CASSSQATGQTEAFF. The CDR3 nucleotides read TGTGCCAGTAGTTCTCAGGCCACCGGGCAAACTGAAGCTTTCTTT.